A selection of T cell receptor beta chains follows, all from one sample in a study of T cells in Graves' hyperthyroidism and ophthalmopathy. MiXCR was run by TCRdb on the multiplex PCR reads, yielding one entry per CDR3 protein. Found here are about 410,000 distinct CDR3 sequences, roughly 15% of them singletons; the top ten hold about 12%. Sequencing was performed on blood. The receptors were sampled from a young man with Graves' ophthalmopathy. The CDR3 runs from the conserved cysteine through the conserved F or W. The D gene is left open where the match is weak. The size of a clone is reported for some rows only, either as once, few or many, or as a class for expanded clones.

NA	few	TRBV18	TRBJ1-2	TGTGCCAGCTCCCCGGAGTGGAAGGGAGGCTACACCTTC	CASSPEWKGGYTF
NA	many	TRBV12-3/TRBV12-4	TRBJ2-5	TGTGCCAGCAGATACTTCAACTCACAAGAGACCCAGTACTTC	CASRYFNSQETQYF
TRBD1	many	TRBV24-1	TRBJ2-7	TGTGCCACCAGTGACCCCGGACAGGGCTCTTCCTACGAGCAGTACTTC	CATSDPGQGSSYEQYF
NA	many	TRBV7-2	TRBJ2-3	TGTGCCAGCAGCTCATACTTAGAAACAGATACGCAGTATTTT	CASSSYLETDTQYF
NA	many	TRBV5-5	TRBJ1-1	TGTGCCAGCAGCTTGGAAGGTGGCGGGGTCTCAGCTTTCTTT	CASSLEGGGVSAFF
TRBD1	few	TRBV12-3/TRBV12-4	TRBJ1-6	TGTGCCAGCAGGGGACAGTTCAATTCACCCCTCCACTTT	CASRGQFNSPLHF
NA	many	TRBV11-3	TRBJ2-7	TGTGCCAGCAGCCGGGAAAGGGTTTGGGGGGTCGAGCAGTACTTC	CASSRERVWGVEQYF
NA	NA	TRBV2	TRBJ1-4	TGTGCCAGCAGTGAAGCGGGGGGGGTTAATGAAAAACTGTTTTTT	CASSEAGGVNEKLFF
NA	many	TRBV11-2	TRBJ1-2	TGTGCCAGCAGCTTAGAATGGGGTGGCTACACCTTC	CASSLEWGGYTF
NA	many	TRBV25-1	TRBJ1-2	TGTGCCAGCAGTGAATCGGGCAGGACGAATGGCTACACCTTC	CASSESGRTNGYTF
TRBD2	NA	TRBV19	TRBJ2-1	TGTGCCAGTAGTCCCAGCGGGATGAACAATGAGCAGTTCTTC	CASSPSGMNNEQFF
TRBD2	NA	TRBV4-1	TRBJ2-2	TGCGCCAGCAGCCAAGATAGGGGACTAGCGTCCTTGGGGGAGCTGTTTTTT	CASSQDRGLASLGELFF
NA	NA	TRBV30	TRBJ1-1	TGTGCCTGGGGGCTCGAAGTGAACACTGAAGCTTTCTTT	CAWGLEVNTEAFF
NA	many	TRBV9	TRBJ2-7	TGTGCCAGCAGCGCAGACGTCCTCAGGGAGCAGTACTTC	CASSADVLREQYF
NA	NA	TRBV10-3	TRBJ1-6	TGTGCCATCAGTAGGCAGACCTATAATTCACCCCTCCACTTT	CAISRQTYNSPLHF
NA	many	TRBV2	TRBJ2-2	TGTGCCAGCAGGACGGGATTCGCGAACACCGGGGAGCTGTTTTTT	CASRTGFANTGELFF
NA	NA	TRBV12-5	TRBJ2-1	TGTGCTAGTGGCCGACCTAGCTACAATGAGCAGTTCTTC	CASGRPSYNEQFF
NA	many	TRBV12-3/TRBV12-4	TRBJ1-2	TGTGCCAGCAGCCGACAGGTAGCTAACTATGGCTACACCTTC	CASSRQVANYGYTF
TRBD2	many	TRBV13	TRBJ2-1	TGTGCCAGCAGCCGAGGCAGCGGGGGGGCCGTGAATGAGCAGTTCTTC	CASSRGSGGAVNEQFF
NA	few	TRBV6-1	TRBJ1-2	TGTGCCAGCAGTCCCACAGGGACCCCCTATGGCTACACCTTC	CASSPTGTPYGYTF
NA	many	TRBV5-1	TRBJ2-6	TGCGCCAGCAGAAGGGACGACTCTGGGGCCAACGTCCTGACTTTC	CASRRDDSGANVLTF
NA	few	TRBV10-3	TRBJ2-3	TGTGCCATCGGCAGCTCGTCAGATACGCAGTATTTT	CAIGSSSDTQYF
NA	many	TRBV3-1	TRBJ2-5	TGTGCCAGCAGCCAAGCGGCTCTAGCGCCAGAGACCCAGTACTTC	CASSQAALAPETQYF
NA	few	TRBV20-1	TRBJ2-5	TGCAGTGCTAGAGATGTGGGCAATGAAGAGACCCAGTACTTC	CSARDVGNEETQYF
NA	many	TRBV10-3	TRBJ2-2	TGTGCCATCAGTAAGACAGGGAACACCGGGGAGCTGTTTTTT	CAISKTGNTGELFF
TRBD2	many	TRBV11-2	TRBJ2-3	TGTGCCAGCAGCTTAGATCTTGGGGCTAGCGGATCGAATACGCAGTATTTT	CASSLDLGASGSNTQYF
NA	few	TRBV4-1	TRBJ2-5	TGCGCCAGCAGCCAAGGTCCGTCTCGTAGCTCCCAAGAGACCCAGTACTTC	CASSQGPSRSSQETQYF
NA	many	TRBV7-8	TRBJ2-7	TGTGCCAGCAGCTTACGGGAGCTCTCCTACGAGCAGTACTTC	CASSLRELSYEQYF
NA	many	TRBV5-1	TRBJ2-7	TGCGCCAGCAGCTCACCGGCAGGGAGCGAGCAGTACTTC	CASSSPAGSEQYF
NA	NA	TRBV29-1	TRBJ2-5	TGCAGCGGTGAAGGACGCCTCCAAGAGACCCAGTACTTC	CSGEGRLQETQYF
NA	many	TRBV7-6	TRBJ1-1	TGTGCCAGCAGCTTAGGGAACAGGGCTACCACTGAAGCTTTCTTT	CASSLGNRATTEAFF
TRBD1	many	TRBV2	TRBJ1-1	TGTGCCAGCAGAGTAGGACAGGGCGCCACTGAAGCTTTCTTT	CASRVGQGATEAFF
NA	many	TRBV15	TRBJ2-1	TGTGCCACCAGCAGAGCTGGCAATGAGCAGTTCTTC	CATSRAGNEQFF
TRBD1	many	TRBV29-1	TRBJ1-5	TGCAGCGTCATAAGCGAAGGACAGGGCTTCAATCAGCCCCAGCATTTT	CSVISEGQGFNQPQHF
TRBD2	NA	TRBV7-9	TRBJ2-5	TGTGCCAGCAGTGTTGGCGGGGGGCAAGAGACCCAGTACTTC	CASSVGGGQETQYF
NA	many	TRBV6-1	TRBJ2-5	TGTGCCAGCAGTGAAAGCCGGGAGACCCAGTACTTC	CASSESRETQYF
NA	once	TRBV18	TRBJ2-6	TGTGCCAGCTCACCACAGGGTTTCTCTGGGGCCAACGTCCTGACTTTC	CASSPQGFSGANVLTF
TRBD2	many	TRBV10-3	TRBJ2-3	TGTGCCATCAGGGGCGCTAGCGGGAGGGGCACAGATACGCAGTATTTT	CAIRGASGRGTDTQYF
TRBD2	few	TRBV7-8	TRBJ2-7	TGTGCCAGCAGCTCCCAACCGACTAGCGGGGGGTCGATCTCCTACGAGCAGTACTTC	CASSSQPTSGGSISYEQYF
NA	many	TRBV7-9	TRBJ2-5	TGTGCCAGCAGCTCCTGGGGGGGGCTAGCTCAAGAGACCCAGTACTTC	CASSSWGGLAQETQYF
TRBD2	many	TRBV28	TRBJ2-1	TGTGCCAGCGGGAGTAGCGGGGCTGGGGATGAGCAGTTCTTC	CASGSSGAGDEQFF
NA	NA	TRBV18	TRBJ1-2	TGTGCCAGCTCACCATCGGAGGACACCTACACCTTC	CASSPSEDTYTF
NA	many	TRBV5-6	TRBJ1-2	TGTGCCAGCACCGCGACAGGAGGCCCAGGAGGCTACACCTTC	CASTATGGPGGYTF
TRBD1	many	TRBV20-1	TRBJ1-2	TGCAGTGCTAGAGGACAGGGGGGGAACTATGGCTACACCTTC	CSARGQGGNYGYTF
NA	many	TRBV30	TRBJ1-1	TGTGCCTGGAGTCTGACAGGTACATCGGGGGCTTTCTTT	CAWSLTGTSGAFF
TRBD2	many	TRBV7-6	TRBJ2-7	TGTGCCAGCAGCTTAGGCGGGGGTACGGGCGAGCAGTACTTC	CASSLGGGTGEQYF
TRBD1	many	TRBV5-1	TRBJ2-4	TGCGCCAGCAGCTGGAACGGGGGACAGGGGATGGACATTCAGTACTTC	CASSWNGGQGMDIQYF
NA	many	TRBV7-2	TRBJ1-5	TGTGCCAGCAGCTTAATCAAGGATCAGCCCCAGCATTTT	CASSLIKDQPQHF
TRBD2	many	TRBV12-3/TRBV12-4	TRBJ2-7	TGTGCCAGCAGGCACTCTAGCGGGGATCCCTACGAGCAGTACTTC	CASRHSSGDPYEQYF
NA	few	TRBV7-9	TRBJ1-4	TGTGCCAGCAGCTTAGCCGGGTCCCTAGAGCGAGAAAAACTGTTTTTT	CASSLAGSLEREKLFF
TRBD1	NA	TRBV15	TRBJ2-7	TGTGCCACCAGCAGAGCACCAGGGGGCTACGAGCAGTACTTC	CATSRAPGGYEQYF
NA	many	TRBV5-1	TRBJ2-3	TGCGCCAGCAGCTTGGTACCTCTGGGCACAGATACGCAGTATTTT	CASSLVPLGTDTQYF
NA	many	TRBV24-1	TRBJ2-1	TGTGCCACCAGTGATAAGGTCGGGGCGGGTGACAATGAGCAGTTCTTC	CATSDKVGAGDNEQFF
TRBD1	few	TRBV19	TRBJ1-2	TGTGCCAGTAGACGGACAGGGACAGGGGTCGGCTACACCTTC	CASRRTGTGVGYTF
TRBD1	few	TRBV10-1	TRBJ1-2	TGCGCCAGCAGTGAATCGGACAGGGCTGGCTACACCTTC	CASSESDRAGYTF
NA	few	TRBV6-6	TRBJ1-2	TGTGCCAGCAGTTACAACATTGACTATGGCTACACCTTC	CASSYNIDYGYTF